The subject of this entry is one TCR beta chain. This specimen comes from a study of cytomegalovirus exposure and HLA in healthy donors. The germline V and J ends were trimmed by 5 bases and 3 bases, with 7 bases remaining between them. In germline, CDR1 is KGHSH, CDR2 LQKENI. The CDR3 loop spans 12 amino acids. Some clones are missing from TCRdb's copy, which holds only in-frame ones; the method was immunoSEQ multiplex PCR. The table includes 100,000 to 150,000 clones, 89% detected once. The TCR was taken from a woman younger than 35 in good health and CMV-seronegative. This chain connects TRBV18 to TRBJ2-5; no definite D call. Sequenced: PBMCs. The CDR3, as DNA: TGTGCCAGCTCAGCCCGCGAAGAGACCCAGTACTTC. This codes for CASSAREETQYF.